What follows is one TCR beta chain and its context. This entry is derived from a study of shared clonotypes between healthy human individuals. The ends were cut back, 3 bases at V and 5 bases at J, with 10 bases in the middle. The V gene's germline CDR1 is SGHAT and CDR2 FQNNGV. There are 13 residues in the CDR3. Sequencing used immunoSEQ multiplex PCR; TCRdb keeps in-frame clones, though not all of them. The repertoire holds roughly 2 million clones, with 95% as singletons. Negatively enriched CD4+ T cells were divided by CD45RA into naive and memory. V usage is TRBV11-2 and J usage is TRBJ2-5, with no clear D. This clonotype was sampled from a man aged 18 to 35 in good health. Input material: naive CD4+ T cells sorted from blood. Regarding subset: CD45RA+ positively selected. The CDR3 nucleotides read TGTGCCAGCAGCTTGATGATAGGGGAGACCCAGTACTTC. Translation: CASSLMIGETQYF.